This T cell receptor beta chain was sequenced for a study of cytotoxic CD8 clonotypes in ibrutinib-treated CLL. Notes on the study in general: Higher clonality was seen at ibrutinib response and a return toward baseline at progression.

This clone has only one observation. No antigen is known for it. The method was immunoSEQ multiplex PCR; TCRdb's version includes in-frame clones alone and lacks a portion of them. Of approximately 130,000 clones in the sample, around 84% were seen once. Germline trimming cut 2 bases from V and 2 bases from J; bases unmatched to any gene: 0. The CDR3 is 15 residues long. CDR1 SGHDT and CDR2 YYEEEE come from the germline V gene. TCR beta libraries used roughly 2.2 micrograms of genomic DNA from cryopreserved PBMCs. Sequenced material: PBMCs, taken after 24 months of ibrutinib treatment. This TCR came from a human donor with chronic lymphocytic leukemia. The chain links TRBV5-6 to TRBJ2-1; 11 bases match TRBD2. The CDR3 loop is CASSFSGGAYNEQFF. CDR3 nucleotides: TGTGCCAGCAGCTTTAGCGGGGGGGCCTACAATGAGCAGTTCTTC.